The 24 T cell receptor beta chains below were found in one sample sequenced in a study of human T cells and chemical hapten exposure. As for time point: patch test 2, 6 weeks after DPC sensitization. The treatment: therapeutic diphenylcyclopropenone sensitization with weekly scalp DPC. One entry per CDR3 protein results from TCRdb running MiXCR on the RACE reads. The sample lists around 360,000 distinct CDR3 sequences, about 6% occurring once. The sample consisted of whole blood, taken in connection with sensitization to the hapten diphenylcyclopropenone (DPC). The receptors stem from a woman between 18 and 30 years old with alopecia areata. Some clones in this sample may be carry-over from other donors' samples.

The chain uses TRBV19 and TRBJ2-7; 7 nucleotides align to TRBD2. This CDR3 has 15 residues. Germline loops: CDR1 LNHDA, CDR2 SQIVND (reference sequence). V shed 5 bases and J 6 bases; nucleotides not matched to a gene: 13. The CDR3 region has the DNA TGTGCCAGTAGTGAAGCCTTGACGGGACTAACCGAGCAGTACTTC. It codes for CASSEALTGLTEQYF. Full variable domain (missing parts from reference TRBV19 and TRBJ2-7): DGGITQSPKYLFRKEGQNVTLSCEQNLNHDAMYWYRQDPGQGLRLIYYSQIVNDFQKGDIAEGYSVSREKKESFPLTVTSAQKNPTAFYLCASSEALTGLTEQYFGPGTRLTVT.

This clonotype was detected many times. The rearrangement joins TRBV4-3 to TRBJ2-6, with TRBD2 matching over 10 bases. Per germline, CDR1 LGHNA and CDR2 YSLEER. The CDR3 has 18 residues. V gave up 4 bases and J gave up 4 bases; unmatched junction bases: 10. CDR3 amino acids: CASSPFSGGASGANVLTF. The CDR3 DNA is TGCGCCAGCAGCCCGTTCAGCGGGGGGGCCTCCGGGGCCAACGTCCTGACTTTC.

The table lists this clonotype with many counts. The V call is TRBV12-3 or TRBV12-4, the J call TRBJ1-1; TRBD1 might be the D (6 bases). Trimming cost V 4 bases and J 0 bases, with 18 bases left between them. The CDR3 loop spans 17 amino acids. In DNA form, the CDR3 reads TGTGCCAGCAGTTATCCAGGGGCCGGGGGGATGAACACTGAAGCTTTCTTT. It yields the protein CASSYPGAGGMNTEAFF.

This clonotype appeared a few times. This rearrangement joins TRBV10-3 to TRBJ2-1; D may match TRBD1 or TRBD2 (5 bases each). The CDR3 is 14 residues long. Between the trimmed V and J ends, which lost 11 bases and 5 bases, there was a span of 19 bases. Germline V CDR1 and CDR2: ENHRY, SYGVKD. CDR3: CAGAGGRGDNEQFF. In nucleotides, the CDR3 is TGTGCCGGAGCTGGGGGACGTGGTGACAATGAGCAGTTCTTC.

This clonotype showed up just a few times. The chain combines TRBV20-1 with TRBJ2-3, with D possibly matching TRBD1 (5 bases). Trimming removed 5 bases at V and 2 bases at J, with 14 bases between. The CDR3 is 14 amino acids. CDR1 and CDR2 from the germline V gene are DFQATT and SNEGSKA (reference sequence). The DNA for the CDR3 is TGCAGTGCTCTGGGGCTAACAAACACAGATACGCAGTATTTT. This gives the protein CSALGLTNTDTQYF.

This rearrangement joins TRBV4-3 to TRBJ2-2, with TRBD2 as a possible D gene (5 bases). This CDR3 spans 15 amino acids. V was clipped by 1 base and J by 0 bases, with 6 bases between them. The germline CDR1 and CDR2 sequences are LGHNA and YSLEER. CDR3 sequence reads: CASSQGGTNTGELFF. CDR3 DNA: TGCGCCAGCAGCCAAGGAGGGACGAACACCGGGGAGCTGTTTTTT.

This clonotype was seen more than once but under ten times. The J gene is TRBJ1-5, the V gene TRBV2, with a tentative D call TRBD1 (5 bases). The germline CDR1 and CDR2 sequences are SNHLY and FYNNEI. The ends were cut back, 5 bases at V and 6 bases at J, with 23 bases in the middle. The CDR3 runs to 17 residues. The CDR3 region has the DNA TGTGCCAGCAGTCTAGGGGACGAGTCTTTGGAAGGTCAGCCCCAGCATTTT. Amino acids: CASSLGDESLEGQPQHF. The whole variable domain, filled in from reference TRBV2 and TRBJ1-5, reads EPEVTQTPSHQVTQMGQEVILRCVPISNHLYFYWYRQILGQKVEFLVSFYNNEISEKSEIFDDQFSVERPDGSNFTLKIRSTKLEDSAMYFCASSLGDESLEGQPQHFGDGTRLSIL.

The table lists this clonotype with many counts. V usage is TRBV12-3 or TRBV12-4 and J usage is TRBJ2-3, with TRBD2 identical over 8 bases. The CDR3 runs to 14 residues. The trim removed 1 base at V and 7 bases at J, leaving 4 bases unmatched. CDR3 coding DNA: TGTGCCAGCAGTTTAGGTCTAGCGGGTTATACGCAGTATTTT. Its protein product is CASSLGLAGYTQYF.

The V and J genes are TRBV4-1 and TRBJ2-7; D gene ambiguous. V was trimmed by 0 bases and J by 2 bases, leaving 8 bases between them. The CDR3 length is 14 residues. The V gene's germline CDR1 is MGHRA and CDR2 YSYEKL. CDR3 sequence (DNA): TGCGCCAGCAGCCAAGAGGGATCGCCCTACGAGCAGTACTTC. Translation: CASSQEGSPYEQYF.

In this sample, this clonotype turned up a few times. The chain combines TRBV7-2 with TRBJ1-2; no firm D call. The V gene's germline CDR1 is SGHTA and CDR2 FQGNSA. The CDR3 is 13 amino acids. The ends were cut back, 7 bases at V and 5 bases at J, with 14 bases in the middle. In DNA form, the CDR3 reads TGTGCCAGCACCAAGGGCGGGGTTTATGGCTACACCTTC. It translates to CASTKGGVYGYTF.

The chain employs TRBV5-1 and TRBJ1-4; 12 bases align to TRBD1. This CDR3 spans 15 amino acids. CDR1 SGHRS and CDR2 YFSETQ come from the germline V gene. Unmatched junction bases numbered 8, after V lost 4 bases and J lost 10 bases. CDR3 sequence: CASSEGQGAQGKLFF. The CDR3 DNA is TGCGCCAGCAGCGAGGGACAGGGGGCGCAGGGAAAACTGTTTTTT.

This clonotype has at least ten counts. The chain is built from TRBV9 and TRBJ1-1; D gene ambiguous. CDR1 is SGDLS and CDR2 is YYNGEE in the germline V gene. V was clipped by 0 bases and J by 1 base, with 4 bases between them. This CDR3 comprises 13 residues. CDR3 nucleotide sequence: TGTGCCAGCAGCGTAGACCAGAACACTGAAGCTTTCTTT. Its protein is CASSVDQNTEAFF. The variable domain in full, completed from reference TRBV9 and TRBJ1-1, reads DSGVTQTPKHLITATGQRVTLRCSPRSGDLSVYWYQQSLDQGLQFLIQYYNGEERAKGNILERFSAQQFPDLHSELNLSSLELGDSALYFCASSVDQNTEAFFGQGTRLTVV.

This clonotype was detected many times. V and J are TRBV6-2 or TRBV6-3 and TRBJ1-1, with D uncertain. Germline V gene data show CDR1 as MNHEY and CDR2 as SVGEGT. The CDR3 contains 14 residues. The V gene lost 2 bases and the J gene lost 4 bases, with 11 bases spanning the gap. CDR3 sequence: CASSYRRISTEAFF. As DNA, the CDR3 is TGTGCCAGCAGTTACAGACGGATCTCCACTGAAGCTTTCTTT.

The V and J genes are TRBV15 and TRBJ2-3, with no clear D. Trimming stripped 0 bases from V and 2 bases from J, with 12 bases between. Germline values: CDR1 LNHNV, CDR2 YYDKDF (reference sequence). The CDR3 consists of 16 residues. This chain's CDR3 is CATSRDRFVVTDTQYF. CDR3 DNA sequence: TGTGCCACCAGCAGAGATCGATTCGTAGTCACAGATACGCAGTATTTT.

The chain uses TRBV10-3 and TRBJ1-3, with D perhaps TRBD1 (6 bases). CDR1 is ENHRY and CDR2 is SYGVKD in the germline V gene. The CDR3 totals 16 residues. Trimming took 0 bases from V and 0 from J, leaving 9 bases between them. The CDR3 sequence: CAISESRGSSGNTIYF. The CDR3 DNA sequence: TGTGCCATCAGTGAGTCAAGGGGGAGCTCTGGAAACACCATATATTTT.

Only a few counts were recorded for this clonotype. CDR3: CASSLAYGNTQYF. Written as DNA, the CDR3 is TGTGCCAGCAGCTTAGCCTACGGAAATACGCAGTATTTT. The rearrangement uses TRBV7-9 and TRBJ2-3; D remains unclear. The CDR3 extends over 13 amino acids. Trimming left V 0 bases short and J 7 bases short, with 8 bases between. Germline V lookup: CDR1 SEHNR, CDR2 FQNEAQ (reference sequence).

This clonotype has a handful of counts. V and J are TRBV2 and TRBJ2-5; D possibly corresponds to TRBD2 (7 bases). Germline lookup yields CDR1 SNHLY and CDR2 FYNNEI. Trimming removed 4 bases from V and 5 bases from J, with 11 bases in between. This CDR3 is 13 amino acids long. For the CDR3, the DNA is TGTGCCAGCAGTGGGGGGGGCCTTGAGACCCAGTACTTC. It encodes CASSGGGLETQYF.

In this sample, this clonotype turned up a few times. The V and J genes are TRBV27 and TRBJ2-6, with D unclear. This CDR3 spans 14 amino acids. Per germline, CDR1 MNHEY and CDR2 SMNVEV (reference sequence). Trimming stripped 4 bases from V and 1 base from J, with 5 bases between. The CDR3 reads CASSSMSGANVLTF. For the CDR3, the DNA is TGTGCCAGCAGTTCTATGTCTGGGGCCAACGTCCTGACTTTC.

This chain uses TRBV4-2 with TRBJ1-1, with no clear D. Germline CDR1 LGHNA, CDR2 YNFKEQ. V was trimmed by 3 bases and J by 2 bases, leaving 19 bases between them. The CDR3 length is 17 residues. The CDR3 DNA sequence: TGTGCCAGCAGCCAGGACCGGCTCCGTACCTCAAACACTGAAGCTTTCTTT. Its translation is CASSQDRLRTSNTEAFF.

This clonotype has just a few counts. The chain joins TRBV18 to TRBJ1-5, with D perhaps matching TRBD1 (5 bases). The germline V gene has CDR1 KGHSH and CDR2 LQKENI. Trimming took off 2 bases at V and 4 bases at J, with 15 bases between the two ends. The CDR3 length is 16 residues. The chain's CDR3 is CASSPGGPPINQPQHF. The CDR3 coding sequence is TGTGCCAGCTCACCAGGGGGACCCCCAATTAATCAGCCCCAGCATTTT.

This rearrangement joins TRBV4-2 to TRBJ2-1; TRBD2 agrees at 9 bases. CDR3 size: 16 residues. Germline CDR1 is LGHNA and CDR2 is YNFKEQ. The trim removed 4 bases at V and 8 bases at J, leaving 12 bases unmatched. DNA of the CDR3: TGTGCCAGCAGCCGAGAGCGGGGGGCTTCGAGGGATGAGCAGTTCTTC. Its protein is CASSRERGASRDEQFF.

This clonotype was detected only a few times. This chain joins TRBV2 and TRBJ2-4; 9 bases match TRBD2. The CDR3 is made up of 14 amino acids. Germline V gene data show CDR1 as SNHLY and CDR2 as FYNNEI. After removal of 4 bases from V and 5 bases from J, the junction contained 3 bases not matched to a gene. The CDR3 coding sequence is TGTGCCAGCAGTGTCGCGGGGGGGGAAAACATTCAGTACTTC. Encoded protein: CASSVAGGENIQYF.

This clonotype was seen just once. One junction end does not reproduce the germline sequence, and a read error may be involved. The chain carries TRBV6-5 and TRBJ2-4; D perhaps matches TRBD1 (5 bases). The CDR3 is made up of 17 amino acids. Per germline, CDR1 MNHEY and CDR2 SVGAGI. In nucleotides, the CDR3 is TGTGCCAGCAGCCAGCAACCATTTTTCGTAGACAGAAACAATCAGTACTTC. Amino acid sequence: CASSQQPFFVDRNNQYF.

V is TRBV27 and J is TRBJ1-5, with D tentatively TRBD1 (6 bases). The CDR3 consists of 15 residues. The germline V gene has CDR1 MNHEY and CDR2 SMNVEV (reference sequence). Trimming took 5 bases from V and 0 from J, leaving 11 bases between them. CDR3 protein: CASSTGQFSNQPQHF. CDR3 in DNA: TGTGCCAGCAGTACCGGACAGTTTAGCAATCAGCCCCAGCATTTT.